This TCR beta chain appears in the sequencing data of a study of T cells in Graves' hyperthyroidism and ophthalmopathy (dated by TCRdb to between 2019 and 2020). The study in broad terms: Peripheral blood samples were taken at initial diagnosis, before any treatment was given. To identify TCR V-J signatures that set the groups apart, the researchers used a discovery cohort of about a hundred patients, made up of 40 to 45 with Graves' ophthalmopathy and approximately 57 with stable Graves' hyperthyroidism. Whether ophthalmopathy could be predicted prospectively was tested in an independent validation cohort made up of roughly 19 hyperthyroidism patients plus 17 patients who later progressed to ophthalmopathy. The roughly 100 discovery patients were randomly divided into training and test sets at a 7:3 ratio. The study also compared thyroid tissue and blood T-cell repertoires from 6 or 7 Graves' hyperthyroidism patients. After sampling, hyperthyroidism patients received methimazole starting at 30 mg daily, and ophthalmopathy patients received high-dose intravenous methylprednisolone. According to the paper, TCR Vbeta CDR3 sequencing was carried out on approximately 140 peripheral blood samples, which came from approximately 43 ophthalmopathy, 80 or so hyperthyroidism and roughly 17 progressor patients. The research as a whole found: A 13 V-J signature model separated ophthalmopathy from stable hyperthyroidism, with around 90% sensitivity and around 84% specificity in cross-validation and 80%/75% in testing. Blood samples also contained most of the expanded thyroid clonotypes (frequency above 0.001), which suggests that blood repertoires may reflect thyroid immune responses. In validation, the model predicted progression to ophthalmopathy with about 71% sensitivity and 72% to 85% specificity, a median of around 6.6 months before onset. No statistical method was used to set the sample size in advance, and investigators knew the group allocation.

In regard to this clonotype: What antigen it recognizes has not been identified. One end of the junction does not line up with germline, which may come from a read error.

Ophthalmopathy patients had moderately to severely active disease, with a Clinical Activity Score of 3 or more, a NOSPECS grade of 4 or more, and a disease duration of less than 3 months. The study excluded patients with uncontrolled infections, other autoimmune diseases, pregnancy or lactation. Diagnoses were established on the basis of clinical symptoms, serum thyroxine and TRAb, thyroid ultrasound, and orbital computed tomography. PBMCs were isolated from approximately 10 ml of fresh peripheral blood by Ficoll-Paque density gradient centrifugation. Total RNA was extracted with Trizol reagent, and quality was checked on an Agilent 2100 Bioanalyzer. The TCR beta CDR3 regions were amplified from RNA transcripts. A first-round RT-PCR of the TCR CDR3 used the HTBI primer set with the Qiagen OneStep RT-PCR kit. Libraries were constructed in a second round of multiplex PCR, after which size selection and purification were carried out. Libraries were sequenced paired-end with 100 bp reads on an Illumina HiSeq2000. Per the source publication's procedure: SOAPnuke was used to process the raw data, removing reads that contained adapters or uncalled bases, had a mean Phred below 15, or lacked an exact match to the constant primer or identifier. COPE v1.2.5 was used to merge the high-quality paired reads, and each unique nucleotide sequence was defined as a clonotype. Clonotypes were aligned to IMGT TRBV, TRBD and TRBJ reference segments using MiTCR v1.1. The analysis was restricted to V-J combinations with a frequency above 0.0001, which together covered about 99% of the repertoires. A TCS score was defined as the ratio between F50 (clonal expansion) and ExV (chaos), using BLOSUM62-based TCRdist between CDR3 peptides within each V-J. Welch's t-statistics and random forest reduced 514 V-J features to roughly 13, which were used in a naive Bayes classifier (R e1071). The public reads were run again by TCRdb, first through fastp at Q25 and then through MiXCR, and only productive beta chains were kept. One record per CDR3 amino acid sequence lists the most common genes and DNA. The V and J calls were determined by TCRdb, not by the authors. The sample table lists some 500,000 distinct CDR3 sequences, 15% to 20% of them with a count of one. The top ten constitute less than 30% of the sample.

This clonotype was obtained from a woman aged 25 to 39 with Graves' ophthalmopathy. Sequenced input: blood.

The CDR3 protein is CASSLAGVLYERYF. The nucleotide sequence reads as follows: TGTGCCAGCAGCTTGGCGGGAGTTCTGTACGAGCGGTACTTC. The rearrangement joined TRBV11-2 to TRBJ2-7, and TRBD2 aligns with 7 junction nucleotides. Measured from the cysteine to the phenylalanine, the CDR3 is 14 residues long. The read is trimmed to its CDR3 DNA, 42 bases read in frame from base 1. From the germline V gene, CDR1 is SGHAT and CDR2 is FQNNGV.